The clone carrying this T cell receptor beta chain has a handful of counts. This sample is drawn from a study of T cell repertoires in cytomegalovirus infection. Background on the study: Signatures in public TCR beta sequences pointed to both CMV infection and matching HLA type.

TCRdb reprocessed the reads via MiXCR and lists one record per CDR3 protein. Among some 280,000 distinct CDR3 sequences listed, roughly 13% were seen once. The sample consisted of PBMCs. The clonotype was recovered from a human donor in good health (CMV status not recorded). Some clones in this sample may be carry-over from other donors' samples.

CDR3 nucleotides: TGCAGTGCTAGGACTGGACTAGCGGGAGACTACGAGCAGTACTTC. Its translation: CSARTGLAGDYEQYF. The V gene is TRBV20-1, the J gene TRBJ2-7, with TRBD2 matching over 13 bases. Germline-derived CDR1 and CDR2 are DFQATT and SNEGSKA (reference sequence). This CDR3 has 15 amino acids. The J segment lost 3 bases and the V segment lost 3 bases, leaving 5 bases of the junction unmatched.